A single sample gave rise to the 10 T cell receptor beta chains below, sequenced in a study of Ad26.COV2.S vaccination and SARS-CoV-2 variants. Data came from immunoSEQ multiplex PCR; TCRdb stores just in-frame clones and leaves some out. The sample records more than 150,000 clones, approximately 88% being singletons. The source material was peripheral blood, sampled after recovery from COVID-19. These receptors were collected from a human donor who had recovered from COVID-19.

There are a few counts of this clone. The genes are TRBV2 and TRBJ2-7, with D tentatively TRBD2 (6 bases). CDR1 and CDR2 from the germline V gene are SNHLY and FYNNEI. The CDR3 totals 12 residues. The ends were cut back, 6 bases at V and 6 bases at J, with 12 bases in the middle. The CDR3 spells CASSMTRPEQYF. CDR3 nucleotides: TGTGCCAGCAGCATGACTAGACCCGAGCAGTACTTC.

This clone was observed a few times. The chain couples TRBV3-1 (or the pseudogene TRBV3-2) to TRBJ2-7; tentative D call: TRBD1 (5 bases). Trimming pared 0 bases from V and 1 base from J, leaving 13 bases between. The CDR3 runs to 16 residues. Germline V gene sequence: CDR1 LGHDT, CDR2 YNNKEL (reference sequence). The CDR3 coding sequence is TGTGCCAGCAGCCAAGATCAGGGTGGGCTTTCCTACGAGCAGTACTTC. Amino acid sequence: CASSQDQGGLSYEQYF.

The V gene is TRBV6-5, the J gene TRBJ2-1, with 8 bases matching TRBD1. With V trimmed by 4 bases and J by 4 bases, 6 bases remained unmatched. Looked up from germline, CDR1 is MNHEY and CDR2 is SVGAGI. The CDR3 is 15 amino acids. The CDR3 protein is CASSFGQGFYNEQFF. CDR3 in DNA: TGTGCCAGCAGTTTCGGACAGGGCTTTTACAATGAGCAGTTCTTC.

J is TRBJ1-5 and V is TRBV6-5; D perhaps matches TRBD1 (5 bases). Trimming left V 0 bases short and J 6 bases short, with 15 bases between. CDR1 is MNHEY, CDR2 SVGAGI, per germline. The CDR3 spans 16 residues. The CDR3 DNA sequence: TGTGCCAGCAGTTACTCGGGGCCTTGGGAGGGTCAGCCCCAGCATTTT. Translation: CASSYSGPWEGQPQHF.

The chain combines TRBV7-2 with TRBJ1-2, with 7 bases that match TRBD1. Germline CDR1 reads SGHTA; CDR2 reads FQGNSA. The CDR3 runs 14 residues. With V trimmed by 1 base and J by 4 bases, 3 bases remained unmatched. CDR3 DNA sequence: TGTGCCAGCAGCTTAGGGGGACAGCGCTATGGCTACACCTTC. Its protein product is CASSLGGQRYGYTF. Supplemented by reference TRBV7-2 and TRBJ1-2, the full variable domain reads GAGVSQSPSNKVTEKGKDVELRCDPISGHTALYWYRQSLGQGLEFLIYFQGNSAPDKSGLPSDRFSAERTGGSVSTLTIQRTQQEDSAVYLCASSLGGQRYGYTFGSGTRLTVV.

V usage is TRBV11-3 and J usage is TRBJ2-2, with D unclear. The CDR3 spans 13 residues. Deletions cut 0 bases from V and 6 bases from J, with 5 bases between. Germline loops: CDR1 SGHNT, CDR2 YENEEA. DNA for the CDR3: TGTGCCAGCAGCTTAGATCGGGCCGGGGAGCTGTTTTTT. It specifies CASSLDRAGELFF.

This clone was seen many times. The chain joins TRBV12-3 or TRBV12-4 to TRBJ2-2; 9 bases agree with TRBD2. The V and J ends lost 4 bases and 14 bases, in that order; junction bases with no gene match: 8. This CDR3 contains 13 residues. The CDR3 coding sequence is TGTGCCAGCAGTTCCATTGGACTAGCGAAACTGTTTTTT. Translating it yields CASSSIGLAKLFF.

The chain links TRBV6-2 or TRBV6-3 to TRBJ2-7; D remains unclear. The V end was cut by 2 bases, the J end by 4 bases, with 18 bases between. The CDR3 has 16 residues. The germline CDR1 and CDR2 sequences are MNHEY and SVGEGT. The CDR3 DNA sequence: TGTGCCAGCAGTTACCGTCCGAGGCCCTCACTTTACGAGCAGTACTTC. Encoded protein: CASSYRPRPSLYEQYF.

J is TRBJ1-2 and V is TRBV5-6, with D tentatively TRBD1 (5 bases). This CDR3 has 13 amino acids. Germline CDR1 reads SGHDT; CDR2 reads YYEEEE. Trimming shortened V by 3 bases and J by 9 bases, and 15 bases separated the two germline ends. The CDR3 DNA reads as TGTGCCAGCAGCTCCGGAACGGGACCCCGCTACACCTTC. Translating it yields CASSSGTGPRYTF.

The chain recombines TRBV5-4 with TRBJ2-5; no clear D gene. The CDR3 length is 14 residues. CDR1 and CDR2 from the germline V gene are SGHNT and YYREEE (reference sequence). V lost 4 bases and J lost 1, with 11 bases in between. The CDR3 region is CASSGLEIQETQYF. CDR3 DNA sequence: TGTGCCAGCAGCGGCCTAGAGATCCAAGAGACCCAGTACTTC.